The text below deals with one T cell receptor (beta chain). The data were taken from a study of blood T cell repertoires in COVID-19. Overall study: T cells, B-cell-depleted T cells, or PBMCs supplied cDNA or gDNA.

The germline CDR1 and CDR2 sequences are KGHDR and SFDVKD. V was clipped by 5 bases and J by 7 bases, with 13 bases between them. The CDR3 contains 13 residues. Data came from immunoSEQ multiplex PCR; TCRdb stores just in-frame clones and leaves some out. The sample yields about 210,000 clones, about four fifths seen once. The sequence derives from a man aged 45-60 years with active or convalescent COVID-19. The specimen was peripheral blood. J is TRBJ2-5 and V is TRBV24-1; perhaps TRBD2 as D (7 bases). DNA for the CDR3: TGTGCCACCAGTGGGGGGGGCAGCGGGACCCAGTACTTC. Amino acids: CATSGGGSGTQYF.